The 8 T cell receptor beta chains listed next were all sequenced from one sample in a study of T cells in localized non-small cell lung cancer. Using immunoSEQ multiplex PCR, the repertoire was profiled, and TCRdb retains in-frame clones only, with some absent. This table has about 4,000 clones, roughly 24% appearing once. The sample here was lung tumor tissue, taken before any cancer treatment. These receptors came from a man aged 40-75 years with stage II lung adenocarcinoma.

The chain combines TRBV19 with TRBJ2-2; a possible D gene is TRBD1 (6 bases). Trimming left V 8 bases short and J 6 bases short, with 7 bases between. Germline lookup yields CDR1 LNHDA and CDR2 SQIVND (reference sequence). CDR3 length: 11 amino acids. CDR3: CASQGPGELFF. The DNA for the CDR3 is TGTGCCAGTCAGGGGCCCGGGGAGCTGTTTTTT.

This clone was recorded a few times. V usage is TRBV7-6 and J usage is TRBJ2-2; weak D call: TRBD2 (5 bases). V was shortened by 5 bases and J by 5 bases, with 12 bases between the two germline ends. The length of the CDR3 is 14 residues. Germline CDR1 SGHVS, CDR2 FNYEAQ. The CDR3 loop is CASSPDLATGELFF. The CDR3 DNA reads TGTGCCAGCAGCCCAGACCTAGCAACCGGGGAGCTGTTTTTT.

This clone was recorded a few times. The chain combines TRBV10-2 with TRBJ1-6, with no clear D. This CDR3 has 13 residues. Trimming took 7 bases from V and 8 from J, leaving 12 bases between them. Germline CDR1 is WSHSY and CDR2 is SAAADI. The CDR3 region has the DNA TGCGCCAGCACAAATTTTGTCGATTCACCCCTCCACTTT. Encoded protein: CASTNFVDSPLHF.

This chain uses TRBV22-1 with TRBJ2-1; TRBD2 is the table's D call, not checked against the DNA. TRBV22-1 is noted as a pseudogene. CDR3 length: 12 amino acids. CDR3 DNA sequence: TGTGCCAGCAGTGAAGCCCTAGGAGGGAAGTTCTTC. It specifies CASSEALGGKFF.

This chain links TRBV5-1 with TRBJ1-5, with TRBD1 matching over 11 bases. V trimming: 4 bases; J trimming: 6 bases; junction bases outside the gene matches: 6. This CDR3 has 15 amino acids. Germline CDR1 and CDR2: SGHRS and YFSETQ. CDR3 DNA sequence: TGCGCCAGCAGCCCAGGACAGGGGGCAGGTCAGCCCCAGCATTTT. Residues: CASSPGQGAGQPQHF. The whole variable domain, filled in from reference TRBV5-1 and TRBJ1-5, reads KAGVTQTPRYLIKTRGQQVTLSCSPISGHRSVSWYQQTPGQGLQFLFEYFSETQRNKGNFPGRFSGRQFSNSRSEMNVSTLELGDSALYLCASSPGQGAGQPQHFGDGTRLSIL.

This sequence joins TRBV6-8 and TRBJ1-1; D might be TRBD1 (6 bases). Germline lookup yields CDR1 MNHGY and CDR2 SAAAGT. V dropped 7 bases and J dropped 2 bases, with 8 bases sitting between them. The CDR3 consists of 12 residues. In DNA form, the CDR3 reads TGTGCCAGCATGGGGGCAAACACTGAAGCTTTCTTT. Its protein is CASMGANTEAFF.

This clone was recorded a few times. The chain's CDR3 is CASSWGPTGFITDTQYF. DNA of the CDR3: TGTGCCAGCAGTTGGGGACCAACAGGGTTTATCACAGATACGCAGTATTTT. The rearrangement uses TRBV6-8 and TRBJ2-3; D possibly corresponds to TRBD1 (6 bases). Germline V gene data show CDR1 as MNHGY and CDR2 as SAAAGT. V was clipped by 4 bases and J by 2 bases, with 19 bases between them. This CDR3 is built from 17 residues.

The rearrangement joins TRBV2 to TRBJ1-2, with D uncertain. CDR3 size: 13 residues. Germline CDR1 is SNHLY and CDR2 is FYNNEI. The V end lost 5 bases, the J end lost 1 base, and 8 bases lay between the germline ends. The CDR3 loop reads CASSRIYNYGYTF. The CDR3 DNA sequence: TGTGCCAGCAGTCGGATCTATAACTATGGCTACACCTTC.